The 13 T cell receptor beta chains listed next were all sequenced from one sample in a study of blood T cell repertoires in COVID-19. The table came from immunoSEQ multiplex PCR; TCRdb's copy has only in-frame clones and leaves some out. This sample has 26,000 or so clones; around nine tenths occur once, and the top ten carry less than 20%. Sequenced: peripheral blood. The source of these receptors is a human donor in a cohort sampled during active COVID-19.

This rearrangement joins TRBV5-1 to TRBJ2-5, with D possibly being TRBD1 (6 bases). Between the trimmed V and J ends, which lost 0 bases and 5 bases, there was a span of 17 bases. The CDR3 extends over 16 amino acids. Germline V gene sequence: CDR1 SGHRS, CDR2 YFSETQ. Here the CDR3 reads CASSLGRDTRGETQYF. The CDR3 bases are TGCGCCAGCAGCTTGGGCCGGGACACCAGAGGGGAGACCCAGTACTTC.

The chain joins TRBV6-1 to TRBJ2-5; TRBD1 matches at 8 bases. V lost 7 bases, J lost 5 bases, and 9 bases stayed unmatched. The CDR3 totals 14 residues. CDR1 is MNHNS, CDR2 SASEGT, per germline. The CDR3 nucleotides are TGTGCCAGCAACAGGGGGATAGGTACGGAGACCCAGTACTTC. Amino acids: CASNRGIGTETQYF.

The chain has TRBV5-5 and TRBJ2-7; D might be TRBD1 (6 bases). The CDR3 runs 15 residues. V gave up 5 bases and J gave up 3 bases, with 18 bases separating them. Germline V gene data show CDR1 as SGHKS and CDR2 as YYEKEE (reference sequence). The CDR3 spells CASSPNRASLYEQYF. The CDR3 DNA follows: TGTGCCAGCAGTCCAAACAGGGCCTCTCTCTACGAGCAGTACTTC.

The rearrangement links TRBV19 to TRBJ1-1; TRBD1 agrees at 7 bases. This CDR3 region has 13 residues. Germline V CDR1 and CDR2: LNHDA, SQIVND (reference sequence). J was trimmed by 5 bases and V by 2 bases; bases with no gene match: 2. The CDR3 loop is CASSITGETEAFF. The CDR3 DNA reads as TGTGCCAGTAGTATAACAGGGGAAACTGAAGCTTTCTTT.

This chain uses TRBV9 with TRBJ1-2; D unresolved. Germline V CDR1 and CDR2: SGDLS, YYNGEE. V was cut by 0 bases and J by 2 bases, with 8 bases left in between. The CDR3 consists of 14 residues. The CDR3 region has the DNA TGTGCCAGCAGCGTAGATTCACAAAACTATGGCTACACCTTC. It yields the protein CASSVDSQNYGYTF.

This clone turned up a few times. V and J are TRBV6-2 or TRBV6-3 and TRBJ2-5; TRBD1 aligns across 7 bases. Germline CDR1 MNHEY, CDR2 SVGEGT. The CDR3 is 14 residues long. With 5 bases clipped from V and 5 bases from J, the junction kept 8 bases outside the gene matches. CDR3 sequence (DNA): TGTGCCAGCAGTATACAGGGGCCCTGGGAGACCCAGTACTTC. This sequence encodes CASSIQGPWETQYF.

Written as DNA, the CDR3 is TGTGCCAGCAGCGCCCAATTACAACCTTCAGGGGAAGCTTTCTTT. Its protein is CASSAQLQPSGEAFF. This chain links TRBV9 with TRBJ1-1; maybe TRBD1 (5 bases). CDR1 and CDR2 from the germline V gene are SGDLS and YYNGEE. V shed 3 bases and J shed 8 bases, with 20 bases lying between them. The CDR3 has 15 amino acids.

This rearrangement joins TRBV2 to TRBJ2-2; 10 nucleotides align to TRBD2. The CDR3 is 17 amino acids. V trimming: 4 bases; J trimming: 4 bases; junction bases outside the gene matches: 9. Germline CDR1 and CDR2: SNHLY and FYNNEI. The CDR3 loop is CASSVDPSGGPTGELFF. The CDR3 DNA follows: TGTGCCAGCAGTGTAGACCCTAGCGGGGGACCCACCGGGGAGCTGTTTTTT.

This sequence joins TRBV6-2 or TRBV6-3 and TRBJ1-3; 8 bases fit TRBD1. CDR3 length: 18 amino acids. Trimming removed 0 bases from V and 3 bases from J; junction bases left unmatched: 10. The germline CDR1 and CDR2 sequences are MNHEY and SVGEGT. The CDR3 DNA reads as TGTGCCAGCAGTTACTCGTATTACAGGGGGACATTTGGAAACACCATATATTTT. Its translation: CASSYSYYRGTFGNTIYF.

The chain uses TRBV15 and TRBJ2-5; TRBD2 matches at 10 bases. V dropped 5 bases and J dropped 1; count of bases not matched to a gene: 7. Per the germline V gene, CDR1 is LNHNV and CDR2 is YYDKDF (reference sequence). The CDR3 has 16 amino acids. The CDR3 bases are TGTGCCACCAGCGGGGGACTAGCGTCCTTCCAAGAGACCCAGTACTTC. Translating it yields CATSGGLASFQETQYF.

The gene calls are TRBV6-2 or TRBV6-3 and TRBJ2-7, with D perhaps TRBD1 (9 bases). The CDR3 has 16 amino acids. V was pared by 3 bases and J by 7 bases, with 22 bases between. The germline CDR1 and CDR2 sequences are MNHEY and SVGEGT. The chain's CDR3 is CASSYLAGGQGLEQYF. Written as DNA, the CDR3 is TGTGCCAGCAGTTATCTCGCGGGGGGACAGGGACTTGAGCAGTACTTC.

The chain carries TRBV4-2 and TRBJ2-1; 15 nucleotides agree with TRBD2. Germline-derived CDR1 and CDR2 are LGHNA and YNFKEQ. Trimming took 4 bases from V and 0 from J; bases not matched to a gene: 19. This CDR3 comprises 23 residues. CDR3 in DNA: TGTGCCAGCAGCCGCCACACGACATCGGGACTAGCGGGAGGATCCAGCTCCTACAATGAGCAGTTCTTC. Protein sequence: CASSRHTTSGLAGGSSSYNEQFF.

The sample holds one count of this clone. The chain employs TRBV4-1 and TRBJ2-7, with 9 bases aligning to TRBD1. Trimming removed 1 base from V and 4 bases from J; junction bases left unmatched: 8. This CDR3 is 16 amino acids long. CDR1 and CDR2 from the germline V gene are MGHRA and YSYEKL. CDR3 residues: CASSQVLGQGDYEQYF. As DNA, the CDR3 is TGCGCCAGCAGCCAAGTTCTGGGACAGGGAGATTACGAGCAGTACTTC.